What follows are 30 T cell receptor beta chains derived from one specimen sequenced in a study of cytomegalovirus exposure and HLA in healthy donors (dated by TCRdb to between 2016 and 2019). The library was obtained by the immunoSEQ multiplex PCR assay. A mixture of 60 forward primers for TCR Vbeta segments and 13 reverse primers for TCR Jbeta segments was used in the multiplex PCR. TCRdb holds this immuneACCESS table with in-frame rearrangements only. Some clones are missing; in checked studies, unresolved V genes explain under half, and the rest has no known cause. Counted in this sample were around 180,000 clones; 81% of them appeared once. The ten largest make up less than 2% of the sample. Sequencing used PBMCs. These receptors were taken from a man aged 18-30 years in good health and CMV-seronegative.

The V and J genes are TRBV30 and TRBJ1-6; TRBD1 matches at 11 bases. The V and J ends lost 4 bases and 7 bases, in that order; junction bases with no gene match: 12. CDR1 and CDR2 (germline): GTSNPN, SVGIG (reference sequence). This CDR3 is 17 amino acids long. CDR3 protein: CAWNRGTGGFWNSPLHF. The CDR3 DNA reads TGTGCCTGGAATCGAGGGACAGGGGGATTCTGGAATTCACCCCTCCACTTT. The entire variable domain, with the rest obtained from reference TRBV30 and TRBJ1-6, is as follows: SQTIHQWPATLVQPVGSPLSLECTVEGTSNPNLYWYRQAAGRGLQLLFYSVGIGQISSEVPQNLSASRPQDRQFILSSKKLLLSDSGFYLCAWNRGTGGFWNSPLHFGNGTRLTVT.

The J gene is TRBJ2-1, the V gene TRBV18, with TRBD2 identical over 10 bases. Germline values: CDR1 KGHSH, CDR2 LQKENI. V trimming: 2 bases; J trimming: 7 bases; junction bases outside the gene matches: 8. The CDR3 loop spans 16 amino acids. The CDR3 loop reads CASSPVASGSGNEQFF. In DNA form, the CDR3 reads TGTGCCAGCTCACCAGTAGCTAGCGGGAGTGGTAATGAGCAGTTCTTC.

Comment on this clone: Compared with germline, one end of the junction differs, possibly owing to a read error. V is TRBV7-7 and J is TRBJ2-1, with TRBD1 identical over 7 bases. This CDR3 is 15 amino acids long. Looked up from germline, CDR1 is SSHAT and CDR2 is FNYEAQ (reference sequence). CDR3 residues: CASSSGQSSYNEQFF. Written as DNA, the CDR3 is TGTGCTAGCAGCTCGGGACAGAGCTCCTACAATGAGCAGTTCTTC.

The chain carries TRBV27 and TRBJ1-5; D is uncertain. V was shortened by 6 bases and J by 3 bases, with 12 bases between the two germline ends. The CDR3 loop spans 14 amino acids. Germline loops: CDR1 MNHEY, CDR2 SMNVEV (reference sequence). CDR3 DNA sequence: TGTGCCAGCAGGCCCGCGGGGTACAATCAGCCCCAGCATTTT. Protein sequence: CASRPAGYNQPQHF.

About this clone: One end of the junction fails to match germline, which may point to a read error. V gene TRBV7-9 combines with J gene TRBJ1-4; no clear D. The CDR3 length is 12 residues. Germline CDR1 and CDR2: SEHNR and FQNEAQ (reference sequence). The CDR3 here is CSSSLATEELFF. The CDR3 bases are TGTTCCAGCAGCTTAGCGACCGAGGAACTGTTTTTT.

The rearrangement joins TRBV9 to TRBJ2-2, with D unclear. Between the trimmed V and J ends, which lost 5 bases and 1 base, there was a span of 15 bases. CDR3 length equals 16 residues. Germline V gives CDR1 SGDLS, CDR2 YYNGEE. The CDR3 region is CASSETARQNTGELFF. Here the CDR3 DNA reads TGTGCCAGCAGTGAAACCGCCCGACAGAACACCGGGGAGCTGTTTTTT. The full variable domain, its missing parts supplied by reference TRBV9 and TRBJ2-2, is DSGVTQTPKHLITATGQRVTLRCSPRSGDLSVYWYQQSLDQGLQFLIQYYNGEERAKGNILERFSAQQFPDLHSELNLSSLELGDSALYFCASSETARQNTGELFFGEGSRLTVL.

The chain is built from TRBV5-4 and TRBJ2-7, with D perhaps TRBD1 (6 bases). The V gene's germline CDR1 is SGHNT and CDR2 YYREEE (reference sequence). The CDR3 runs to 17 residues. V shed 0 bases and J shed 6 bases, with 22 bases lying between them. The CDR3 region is CASSLGGGQGHVGEQYF. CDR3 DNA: TGTGCCAGCAGCTTGGGAGGCGGGCAGGGGCATGTTGGCGAGCAGTACTTC.

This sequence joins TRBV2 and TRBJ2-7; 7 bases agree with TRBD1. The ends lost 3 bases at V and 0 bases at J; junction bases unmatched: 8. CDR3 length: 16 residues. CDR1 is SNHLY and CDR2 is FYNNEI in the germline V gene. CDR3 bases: TGTGCCAGCAGTGAGGGGTGGGGGACAGCCTCCTACGAGCAGTACTTC. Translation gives CASSEGWGTASYEQYF.

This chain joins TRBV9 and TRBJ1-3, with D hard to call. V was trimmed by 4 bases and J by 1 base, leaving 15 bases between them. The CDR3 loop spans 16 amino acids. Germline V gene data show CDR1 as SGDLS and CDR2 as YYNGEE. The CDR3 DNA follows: TGTGCCAGCAGCCCCCAGGTGGGTCTTTCTGGAAACACCATATATTTT. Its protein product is CASSPQVGLSGNTIYF.

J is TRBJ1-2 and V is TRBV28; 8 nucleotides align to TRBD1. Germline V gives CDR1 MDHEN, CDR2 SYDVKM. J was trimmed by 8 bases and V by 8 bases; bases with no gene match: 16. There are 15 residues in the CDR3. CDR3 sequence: CASQEQGARPHGYTF. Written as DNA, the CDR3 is TGTGCCAGCCAGGAGCAGGGGGCGCGTCCTCACGGCTACACCTTC.

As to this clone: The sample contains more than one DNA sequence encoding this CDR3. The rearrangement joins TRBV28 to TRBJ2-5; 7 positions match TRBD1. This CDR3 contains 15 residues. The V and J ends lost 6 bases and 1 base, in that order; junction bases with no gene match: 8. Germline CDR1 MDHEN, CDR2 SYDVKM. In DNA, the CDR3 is TGTGCCAGCAGCAGGACAGGTTTTACCCAAGAGACCCAGTACTTC. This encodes CASSRTGFTQETQYF. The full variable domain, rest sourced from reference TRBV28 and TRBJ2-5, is DVKVTQSSRYLVKRTGEKVFLECVQDMDHENMFWYRQDPGLGLRLIYFSYDVKMKEKGDIPEGYSVSREKKERFSLILESASTNQTSMYLCASSRTGFTQETQYFGPGTRLLVL.

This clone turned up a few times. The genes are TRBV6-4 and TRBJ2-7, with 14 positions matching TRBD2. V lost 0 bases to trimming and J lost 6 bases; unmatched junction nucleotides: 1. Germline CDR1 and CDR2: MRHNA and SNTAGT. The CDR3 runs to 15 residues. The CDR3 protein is CASSDSTSGGAEQYF. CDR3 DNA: TGTGCCAGCAGTGACTCGACTAGCGGGGGGGCCGAGCAGTACTTC.

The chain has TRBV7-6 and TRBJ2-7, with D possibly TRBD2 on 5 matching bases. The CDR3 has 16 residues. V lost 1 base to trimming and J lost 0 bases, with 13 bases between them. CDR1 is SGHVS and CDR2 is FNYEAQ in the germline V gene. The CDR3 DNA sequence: TGTGCCAGCAGCTTAGGGCCAACTGGGAGCTCCTACGAGCAGTACTTC. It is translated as CASSLGPTGSSYEQYF.

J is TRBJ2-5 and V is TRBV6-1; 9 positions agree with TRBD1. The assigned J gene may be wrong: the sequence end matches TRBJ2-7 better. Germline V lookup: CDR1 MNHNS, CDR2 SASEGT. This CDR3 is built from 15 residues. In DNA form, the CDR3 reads TGTGCCAGCAGTGAAGTCGGACAGGGGACGTACGAGCAGTACTTC. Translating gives CASSEVGQGTYEQYF.

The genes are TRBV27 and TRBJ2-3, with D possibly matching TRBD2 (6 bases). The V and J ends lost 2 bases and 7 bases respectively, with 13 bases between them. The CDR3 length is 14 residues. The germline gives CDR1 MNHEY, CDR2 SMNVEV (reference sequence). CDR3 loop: CASSLGTGGNTQYF. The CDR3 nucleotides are TGTGCCAGCAGTTTAGGGACCGGCGGGAATACGCAGTATTTT.

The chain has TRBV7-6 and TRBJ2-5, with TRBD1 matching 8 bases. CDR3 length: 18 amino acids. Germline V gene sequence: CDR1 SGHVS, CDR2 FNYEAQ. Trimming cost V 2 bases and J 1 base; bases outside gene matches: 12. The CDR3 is CASSLRAGGSHLQETQYF. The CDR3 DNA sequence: TGTGCCAGCAGCTTAAGGGCAGGGGGCTCCCATCTCCAAGAGACCCAGTACTTC. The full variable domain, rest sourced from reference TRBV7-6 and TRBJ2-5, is GAGVSQSPRYKVTKRGQDVALRCDPISGHVSLYWYRQALGQGPEFLTYFNYEAQQDKSGLPNDRFSAERPEGSISTLTIQRTEQRDSAMYRCASSLRAGGSHLQETQYFGPGTRLLVL.

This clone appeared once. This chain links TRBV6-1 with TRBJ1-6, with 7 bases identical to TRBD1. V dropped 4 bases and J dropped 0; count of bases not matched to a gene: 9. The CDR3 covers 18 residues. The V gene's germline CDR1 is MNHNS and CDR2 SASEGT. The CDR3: CASSGIRQGISYNSPLHF. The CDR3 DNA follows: TGTGCCAGCAGTGGAATAAGACAGGGAATCTCCTATAATTCACCCCTCCACTTT.

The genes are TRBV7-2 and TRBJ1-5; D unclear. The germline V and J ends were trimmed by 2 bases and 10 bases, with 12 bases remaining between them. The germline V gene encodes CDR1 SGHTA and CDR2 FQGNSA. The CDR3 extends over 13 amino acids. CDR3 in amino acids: CASSLSAAVPQHF. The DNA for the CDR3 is TGTGCCAGCAGCTTATCCGCCGCAGTCCCCCAGCATTTT.

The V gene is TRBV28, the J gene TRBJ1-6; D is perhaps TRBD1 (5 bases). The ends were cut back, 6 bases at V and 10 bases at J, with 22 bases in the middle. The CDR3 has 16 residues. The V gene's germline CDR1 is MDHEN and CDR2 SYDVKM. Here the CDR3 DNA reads TGTGCCAGCAGCCTCGGGAAGGCAGGGAGGGGCTCACCCCTCCACTTT. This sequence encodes CASSLGKAGRGSPLHF.

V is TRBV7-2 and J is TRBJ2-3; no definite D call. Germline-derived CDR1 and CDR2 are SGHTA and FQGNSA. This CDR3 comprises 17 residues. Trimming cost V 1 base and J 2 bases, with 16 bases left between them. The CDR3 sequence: CASSLGVGARYTDTQYF. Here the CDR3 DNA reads TGTGCCAGCAGCTTAGGTGTCGGAGCGAGGTACACAGATACGCAGTATTTT.

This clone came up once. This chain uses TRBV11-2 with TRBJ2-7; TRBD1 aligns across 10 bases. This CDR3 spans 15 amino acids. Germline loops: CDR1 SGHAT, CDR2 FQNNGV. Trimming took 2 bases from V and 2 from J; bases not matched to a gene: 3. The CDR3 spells CASSLSGTGAYEQYF. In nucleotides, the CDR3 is TGTGCCAGCAGCTTATCCGGGACAGGGGCCTACGAGCAGTACTTC. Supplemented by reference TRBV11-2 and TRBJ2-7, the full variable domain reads EAGVAQSPRYKIIEKRQSVAFWCNPISGHATLYWYQQILGQGPKLLIQFQNNGVVDDSQLPKDRFSAERLKGVDSTLKIQPAKLEDSAVYLCASSLSGTGAYEQYFGPGTRLTVT.

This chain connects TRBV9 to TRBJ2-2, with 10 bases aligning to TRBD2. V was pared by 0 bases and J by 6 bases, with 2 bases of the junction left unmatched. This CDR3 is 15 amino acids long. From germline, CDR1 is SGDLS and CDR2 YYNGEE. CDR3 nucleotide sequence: TGTGCCAGCAGCGTAGACGGGACTAGCGCCGGGGAGCTGTTTTTT. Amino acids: CASSVDGTSAGELFF.

The CDR3 region has the DNA TGTGCCACCAGCAACACGGGATTGGCCTACGAGCAGTACTTC. Encoded protein: CATSNTGLAYEQYF. V is TRBV15 and J is TRBJ2-7, with D possibly TRBD2 on 5 matching bases. CDR3 length equals 14 residues. Germline V gene sequence: CDR1 LNHNV, CDR2 YYDKDF (reference sequence). V lost 4 bases to trimming and J lost 2 bases, with 12 bases between them.

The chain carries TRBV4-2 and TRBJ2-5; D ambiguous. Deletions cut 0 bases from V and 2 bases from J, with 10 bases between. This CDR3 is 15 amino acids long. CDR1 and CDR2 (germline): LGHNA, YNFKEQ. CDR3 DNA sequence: TGTGCCAGCAGCCAAGATCCTATGTCACAAGAGACCCAGTACTTC. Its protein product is CASSQDPMSQETQYF.

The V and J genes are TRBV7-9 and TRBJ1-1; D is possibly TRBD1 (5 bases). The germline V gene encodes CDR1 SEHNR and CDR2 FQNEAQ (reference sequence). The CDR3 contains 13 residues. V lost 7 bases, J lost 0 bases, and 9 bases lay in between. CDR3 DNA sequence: TGTGCCAGCATACCAGGGATGAACACTGAAGCTTTCTTT. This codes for CASIPGMNTEAFF.

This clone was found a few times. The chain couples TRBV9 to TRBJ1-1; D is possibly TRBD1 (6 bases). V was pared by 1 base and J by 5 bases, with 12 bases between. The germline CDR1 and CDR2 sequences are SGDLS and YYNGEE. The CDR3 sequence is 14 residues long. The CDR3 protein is CASSVLQGWTEAFF. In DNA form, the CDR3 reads TGTGCCAGCAGCGTACTCCAGGGGTGGACTGAAGCTTTCTTT.

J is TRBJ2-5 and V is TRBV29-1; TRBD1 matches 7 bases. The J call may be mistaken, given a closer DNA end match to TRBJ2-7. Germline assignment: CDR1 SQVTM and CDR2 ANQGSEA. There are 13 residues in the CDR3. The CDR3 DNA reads TGCAGCGTTGTCGTGACAGGGAGATACGAGCAGTACTTC. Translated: CSVVVTGRYEQYF.

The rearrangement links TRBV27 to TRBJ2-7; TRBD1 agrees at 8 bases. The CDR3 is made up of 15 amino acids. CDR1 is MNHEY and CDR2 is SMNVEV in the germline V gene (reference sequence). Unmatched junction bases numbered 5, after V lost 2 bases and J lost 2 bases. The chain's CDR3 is CASSLAGQVTYEQYF. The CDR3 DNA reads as TGTGCCAGCAGTTTAGCGGGACAGGTTACCTACGAGCAGTACTTC.

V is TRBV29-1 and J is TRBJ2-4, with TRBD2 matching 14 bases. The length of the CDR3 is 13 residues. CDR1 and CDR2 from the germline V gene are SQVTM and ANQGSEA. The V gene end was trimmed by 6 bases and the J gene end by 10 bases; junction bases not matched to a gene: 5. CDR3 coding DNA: TGCAGCGTGACTAGCGGGGGGGCCGTTATTCAGTACTTC. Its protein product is CSVTSGGAVIQYF.

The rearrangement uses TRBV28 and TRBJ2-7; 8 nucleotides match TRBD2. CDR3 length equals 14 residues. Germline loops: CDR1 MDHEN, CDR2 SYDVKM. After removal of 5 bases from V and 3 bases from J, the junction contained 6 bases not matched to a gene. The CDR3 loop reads CASSPRGGDYEQYF. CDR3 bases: TGTGCCAGCAGTCCCCGGGGGGGGGACTACGAGCAGTACTTC.